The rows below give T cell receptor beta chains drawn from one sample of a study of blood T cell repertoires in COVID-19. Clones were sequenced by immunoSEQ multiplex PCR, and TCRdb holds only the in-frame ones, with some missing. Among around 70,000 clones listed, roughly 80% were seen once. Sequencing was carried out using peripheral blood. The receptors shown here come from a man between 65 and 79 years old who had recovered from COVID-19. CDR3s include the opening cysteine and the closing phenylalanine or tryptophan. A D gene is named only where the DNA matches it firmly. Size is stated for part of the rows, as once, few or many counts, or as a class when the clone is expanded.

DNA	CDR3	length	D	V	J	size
TGTGCCAGTAGTAACGAGGGTTTGGTGACCGGGGAGCTGTTTTTT	CASSNEGLVTGELFF	15	.	TRBV19	TRBJ2-2	once
TGTGCCAGCACTCGCAGGGGGCTGGAGACCCAGTACTTC	CASTRRGLETQYF	13	TRBD1	TRBV7-2	TRBJ2-5	.
TGTGCCAGCTCTCCCAACAGGGGGAACTACGAGCAGTACTTC	CASSPNRGNYEQYF	14	TRBD1	TRBV18	TRBJ2-7	once
TGTGCCAGCAGTGTCTCGGTGAACACTGAAGCTTTCTTT	CASSVSVNTEAFF	13	.	TRBV2	TRBJ1-1	.
TGTGCCAGCAGCCCAAGGGACAGGGAAAAACTGTTTTTT	CASSPRDREKLFF	13	TRBD1	TRBV9	TRBJ1-4	.
TGTGCCTGGAGCGACAGGCCGAGGACTAATGAAAAACTGTTTTTT	CAWSDRPRTNEKLFF	15	.	TRBV30	TRBJ1-4	.
TGTGCCAGCTCACCAAACGGGATAGCGGGGGGGCCGAGTGAGCAGTTCTTC	CASSPNGIAGGPSEQFF	17	TRBD2	TRBV18	TRBJ2-1	.
TGTGCCAGTCGAAGCCCGGGGTTGGAGACCCAGTACTTC	CASRSPGLETQYF	13	.	TRBV7-8	TRBJ2-5	once
TGTGCCAGCAGCGCCGGGGTAGGTAGCTCGGGAACCTACGAGCAGTACTTC	CASSAGVGSSGTYEQYF	17	.	TRBV9	TRBJ2-7	.
TGTGCCTGGACCGCCGGGGGGGGAGCCCCAGATACGCAGTATTTT	CAWTAGGGAPDTQYF	15	TRBD2	TRBV30	TRBJ2-3	.
TGTGCCAGCAGCTTAGACACATCTTTCTCTGGGGCCAACGTCCTGACTTTC	CASSLDTSFSGANVLTF	17	.	TRBV7-2	TRBJ2-6	few
TGTGCCAGCGCCGCCAGGGATGGCTACACCTTC	CASAARDGYTF	11	.	TRBV4-2	TRBJ1-2	.
TGCGCCAGCAGCCAATCACCTGGCGGTGAGCAGTTCTTC	CASSQSPGGEQFF	13	.	TRBV4-1	TRBJ2-1	.
TGTGCCAGCAGCCGCCCTCGTTCCGGAGAGAAGGCCTACAATGAGCAGTTCTTC	CASSRPRSGEKAYNEQFF	18	.	TRBV7-2	TRBJ2-1	.
TGTGCCAGCAGCCAAGGGGCCGGGACAGGGAACAATCAGCCCCAGCATTTT	CASSQGAGTGNNQPQHF	17	TRBD1	TRBV4-2	TRBJ1-5	few
TGTGCCAGCAGTGAGGACAGCGAATCCTATGGCTACACCTTC	CASSEDSESYGYTF	14	.	TRBV6-1	TRBJ1-2	.
TGTGCCAGTAGCCCGGGTGGCGGGCGCGGGTCCTATGGCTACACCTTC	CASSPGGGRGSYGYTF	16	.	TRBV19	TRBJ1-2	once
TGTGCCAGCAGGGAGCTGGTAACAGATACGCAGTATTTT	CASRELVTDTQYF	13	.	TRBV11-3	TRBJ2-3	few
TGCGCCAGCAGCCAAGGTCCAGGGGATCTCATGGGCAGCGAGCAGTACTTC	CASSQGPGDLMGSEQYF	17	.	TRBV4-3	TRBJ2-7	.
TGTGCCAGCAGTTTAAGCGCTAGCGGCTTCCCAGATACGCAGTATTTT	CASSLSASGFPDTQYF	16	TRBD2	TRBV28	TRBJ2-3	.
TGCGCCAGCAGCCAAGATCGGTACCTCTCCTACAATGAGCAGTTCTTC	CASSQDRYLSYNEQFF	16	.	TRBV4-3	TRBJ2-1	.
TGTGCCAGCAGTTACTCGAGCGGGGCCGAAGATACGCAGTATTTT	CASSYSSGAEDTQYF	15	TRBD2	TRBV6-5	TRBJ2-3	.
TGTGCCAGCAGTGATTCGGGTAACCCCACAGATACGCAGTATTTT	CASSDSGNPTDTQYF	15	.	TRBV25-1	TRBJ2-3	.
TGTGCCAGCAGCTCAACCCCTGGACAGGGGGGGGCTGAAGCTTTCTTT	CASSSTPGQGGAEAFF	16	TRBD1	TRBV3-1/TRBV3-2	TRBJ1-1	.
TGTGCCAGCAGCTTACTAGCGGGAGTTATAGATACGCAGTATTTT	CASSLLAGVIDTQYF	15	TRBD2	TRBV11-2	TRBJ2-3	.
TGCGCCAGCAGCTTGAACAGGGGTATCACTGAAGCTTTCTTT	CASSLNRGITEAFF	14	TRBD1	TRBV5-1	TRBJ1-1	.
TGTGCCATCAGTGCGGTGAACACTGAAGCTTTCTTT	CAISAVNTEAFF	12	.	TRBV10-3	TRBJ1-1	.
TGTGCCAGCAGCTTTCACCGGAGAGAGGATACGCAGTATTTT	CASSFHRREDTQYF	14	.	TRBV7-2	TRBJ2-3	.
TGCAGTGCGCTAGGGGCTGATGGCTACACCTTC	CSALGADGYTF	11	.	TRBV20-1	TRBJ1-2	.
TGTGCCAGCAGCCAAGTAGGTAACGGGGGATTACATTCACCCCTCCACTTT	CASSQVGNGGLHSPLHF	17	.	TRBV3-1/TRBV3-2	TRBJ1-6	.
TGCGCCAGCAGTCAATCGGGGGACTGCCCCTACGAGCAGTACTTC	CASSQSGDCPYEQYF	15	.	TRBV23-1	TRBJ2-7	.
TGCGCCAGCAGCTTGGCCCAGGGGGCGGTCGGGGAGCTGTTTTTT	CASSLAQGAVGELFF	15	TRBD1	TRBV5-1	TRBJ2-2	.
TGTGCCAGCAGCTTTAGTCTGGGGCGGGGATACACCGGGGAGCTGTTTTTT	CASSFSLGRGYTGELFF	17	.	TRBV7-2	TRBJ2-2	.
TGTGCCAGCAGTTTTCTATCTAGCGGGAGTGTATATGAGCAGTTCTTC	CASSFLSSGSVYEQFF	16	TRBD2	TRBV27	TRBJ2-1	.
TGTGCCAGCAGGCTACAGGGGGCGAACTATGGCTACACCTTC	CASRLQGANYGYTF	14	TRBD1	TRBV6-5	TRBJ1-2	.
TGTGCCGTCGAAGCAGGGGGCTTGTACGAGCAGTACTTC	CAVEAGGLYEQYF	13	TRBD1	TRBV7-9	TRBJ2-7	.
TGTGCCAGCAACTTGGACAGAAAAAACTATGGCTACACCTTC	CASNLDRKNYGYTF	14	.	TRBV28	TRBJ1-2	.
TGTGCCAGCAGGATGACAGGTTTTTTGGACAATGAGCAGTTCTTC	CASRMTGFLDNEQFF	15	.	TRBV2	TRBJ2-1	.
TGTGCCAGCAGCAAAGTGGCGGCACGGCCATGGCGCAATCAGCCCCAGCATTTT	CASSKVAARPWRNQPQHF	18	.	TRBV21-1	TRBJ1-5	.